This TCR beta chain was obtained from a study of cytotoxic CD8 clonotypes in ibrutinib-treated CLL. The repertoire was sequenced with immunoSEQ multiplex PCR; TCRdb's copy has only in-frame clones and lacks some. The table lists fewer than 50,000 clones, roughly 69% of them singletons. CDR3 length: 14 amino acids. CDR1 and CDR2 (germline): SGHTA, FQGNSA. V was cut by 5 bases and J by 8 bases, with 15 bases left in between. The J gene is TRBJ1-4, the V gene TRBV7-2, with D possibly being TRBD1 (5 bases). This sequence was found in a human donor with chronic lymphocytic leukemia. The sequencing used PBMCs, collected after 12 months of ibrutinib treatment. This CDR3 is CASSPGGSVEKLFF. The CDR3 nucleotides are TGTGCCAGCAGCCCGGGGGGATCGGTGGAAAAACTGTTTTTT. Drawing the rest from reference TRBV7-2 and TRBJ1-4, the complete variable domain is GAGVSQSPSNKVTEKGKDVELRCDPISGHTALYWYRQSLGQGLEFLIYFQGNSAPDKSGLPSDRFSAERTGGSVSTLTIQRTQQEDSAVYLCASSPGGSVEKLFFGSGTQLSVL.